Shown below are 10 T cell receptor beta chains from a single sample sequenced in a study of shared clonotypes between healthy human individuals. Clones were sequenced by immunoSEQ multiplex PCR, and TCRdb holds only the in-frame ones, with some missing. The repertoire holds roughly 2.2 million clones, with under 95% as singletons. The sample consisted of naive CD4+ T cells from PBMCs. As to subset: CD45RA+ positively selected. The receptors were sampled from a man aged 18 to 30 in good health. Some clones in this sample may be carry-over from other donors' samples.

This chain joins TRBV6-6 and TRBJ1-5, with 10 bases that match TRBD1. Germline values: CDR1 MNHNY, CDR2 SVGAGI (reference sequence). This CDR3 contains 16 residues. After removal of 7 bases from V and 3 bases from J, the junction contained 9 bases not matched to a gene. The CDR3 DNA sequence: TGTGCCAGCACTACCGGGACAGGGGTTACCAATCAGCCCCAGCATTTT. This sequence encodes CASTTGTGVTNQPQHF.

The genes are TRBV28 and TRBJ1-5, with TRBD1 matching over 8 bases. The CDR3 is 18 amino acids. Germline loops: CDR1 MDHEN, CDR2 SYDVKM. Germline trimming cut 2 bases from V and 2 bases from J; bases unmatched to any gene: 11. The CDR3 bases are TGTGCCAGCAGTTTACCAGGGGGACAGGCCCCAGGCAATCAGCCCCAGCATTTT. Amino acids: CASSLPGGQAPGNQPQHF. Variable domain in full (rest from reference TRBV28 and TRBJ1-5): DVKVTQSSRYLVKRTGEKVFLECVQDMDHENMFWYRQDPGLGLRLIYFSYDVKMKEKGDIPEGYSVSREKKERFSLILESASTNQTSMYLCASSLPGGQAPGNQPQHFGDGTRLSIL.

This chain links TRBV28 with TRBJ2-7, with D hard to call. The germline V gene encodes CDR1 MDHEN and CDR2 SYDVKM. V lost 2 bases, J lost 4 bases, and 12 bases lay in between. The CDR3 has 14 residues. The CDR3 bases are TGTGCCAGCAGTTTAAGGCCGACATCGTACGAGCAGTACTTC. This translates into CASSLRPTSYEQYF.

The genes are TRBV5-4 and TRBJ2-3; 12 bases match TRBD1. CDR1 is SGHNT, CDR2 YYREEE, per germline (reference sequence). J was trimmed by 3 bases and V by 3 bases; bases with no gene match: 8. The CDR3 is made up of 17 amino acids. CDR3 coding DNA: TGTGCCAGCAGCTGGGGGCCGGGACAGGGGGCGACAGATACGCAGTATTTT. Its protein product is CASSWGPGQGATDTQYF. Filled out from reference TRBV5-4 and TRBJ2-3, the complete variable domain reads ETGVTQSPTHLIKTRGQQVTLRCSSQSGHNTVSWYQQALGQGPQFIFQYYREEENGRGNFPPRFSGLQFPNYSSELNVNALELDDSALYLCASSWGPGQGATDTQYFGPGTRLTVL.

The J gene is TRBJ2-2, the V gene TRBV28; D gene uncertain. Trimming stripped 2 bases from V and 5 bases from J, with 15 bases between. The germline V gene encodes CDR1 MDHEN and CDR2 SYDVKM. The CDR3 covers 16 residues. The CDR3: CASSLARIIRTGELFF. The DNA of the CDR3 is TGTGCCAGCAGTTTAGCTCGGATTATCCGGACCGGGGAGCTGTTTTTT.

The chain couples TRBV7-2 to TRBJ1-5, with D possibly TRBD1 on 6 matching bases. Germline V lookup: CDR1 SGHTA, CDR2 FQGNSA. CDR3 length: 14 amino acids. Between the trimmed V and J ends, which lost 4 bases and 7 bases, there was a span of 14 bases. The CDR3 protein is CASSSDNRVQPQHF. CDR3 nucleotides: TGTGCCAGCAGCTCAGATAACAGGGTGCAGCCCCAGCATTTT. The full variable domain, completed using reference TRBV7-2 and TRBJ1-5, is GAGVSQSPSNKVTEKGKDVELRCDPISGHTALYWYRQSLGQGLEFLIYFQGNSAPDKSGLPSDRFSAERTGGSVSTLTIQRTQQEDSAVYLCASSSDNRVQPQHFGDGTRLSIL.

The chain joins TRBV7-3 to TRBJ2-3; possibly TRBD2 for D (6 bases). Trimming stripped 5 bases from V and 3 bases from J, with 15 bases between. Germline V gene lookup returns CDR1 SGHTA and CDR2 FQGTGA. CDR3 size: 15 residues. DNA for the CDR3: TGTGCCAGCAGCCCGATGGGCCGGGAGACAGATACGCAGTATTTT. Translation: CASSPMGRETDTQYF.

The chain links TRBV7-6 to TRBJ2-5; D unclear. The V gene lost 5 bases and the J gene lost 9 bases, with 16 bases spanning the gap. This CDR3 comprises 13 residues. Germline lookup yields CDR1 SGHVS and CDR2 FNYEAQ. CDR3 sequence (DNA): TGTGCCAGCAGCCACGGGCAGCCCAAGGCCCAGTACTTC. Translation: CASSHGQPKAQYF.

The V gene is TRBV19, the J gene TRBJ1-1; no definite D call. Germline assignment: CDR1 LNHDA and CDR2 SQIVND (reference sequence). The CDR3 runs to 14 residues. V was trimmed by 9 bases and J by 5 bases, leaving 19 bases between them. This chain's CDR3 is CASRERWGTTEAFF. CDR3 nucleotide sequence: TGTGCCAGCCGCGAGCGATGGGGTACGACTGAAGCTTTCTTT.

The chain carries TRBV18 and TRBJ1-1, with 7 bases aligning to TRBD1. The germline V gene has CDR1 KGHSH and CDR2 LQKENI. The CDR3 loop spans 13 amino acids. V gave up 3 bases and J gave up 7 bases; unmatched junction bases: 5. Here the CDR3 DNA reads TGTGCCAGCTCACCCCTCAGGGGGGGTGAAGCTTTCTTT. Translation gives CASSPLRGGEAFF. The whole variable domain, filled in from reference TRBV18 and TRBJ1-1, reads NAGVMQNPRHLVRRRGQEARLRCSPMKGHSHVYWYRQLPEEGLKFMVYLQKENIIDESGMPKERFSAEFPKEGPSILRIQQVVRGDSAAYFCASSPLRGGEAFFGQGTRLTVV.